The 5 T cell receptor beta chains presented below share a single source sample, sequenced in a study of Tregs in tolerant kidney transplant recipients (dated by TCRdb to the late 2010s). For these receptors, no antigen is known. Libraries were prepared through the immunoSEQ multiplex PCR assay. TCRdb stores this immuneACCESS table with in-frame sequences only. Part of the clones is absent; in the studies checked, under half of the shortfall reflects unresolved V genes, and no reason is known for the rest. This sample holds more than 25,000 clones; 82% were observed only once. The ten largest clones represent approximately 2.2% of the sample. The source material was Tregs from blood cultured with allogeneic cells. The receptors were gathered from a human donor in good health.

DNA of the CDR3: TGTGCCAGCAGCGAGACAGGGAGGGAGACCCAGTACTTC. Translated, it gives CASSETGRETQYF. This chain joins TRBV11-1 and TRBJ2-5; possible D gene TRBD1, 7 bases. The CDR3 consists of 13 residues. Germline-derived CDR1 and CDR2 are SGHAT and FQDESV (reference sequence). V lost 5 bases and J 5 bases, leaving 12 bases between the germline ends.

CDR3 sequence: CASSFYRGPTEAFF. Here the CDR3 DNA reads TGTGCCAGCAGTTTCTACAGGGGCCCCACTGAAGCTTTCTTT. This sequence joins TRBV2 and TRBJ1-1, with TRBD1 matching over 7 bases. V lost 5 bases and J lost 4; bases outside the gene matches: 7. The germline V gene has CDR1 SNHLY and CDR2 FYNNEI. This CDR3 comprises 14 residues.

This chain links TRBV7-2 with TRBJ1-2; D is undetermined. CDR1 and CDR2 from the germline V gene are SGHTA and FQGNSA. The CDR3 consists of 14 residues. Deletions cut 3 bases from V and 2 bases from J, with 10 bases between. The CDR3 is CASSFGPGNYGYTF. The CDR3 coding sequence is TGTGCCAGCAGCTTCGGACCCGGAAACTATGGCTACACCTTC.

This clone was observed a few times. V gene TRBV7-2 combines with J gene TRBJ2-5; 7 positions agree with TRBD2. From germline, CDR1 is SGHTA and CDR2 FQGNSA. The CDR3 contains 16 residues. Losses at the gene ends were 5 bases for V and 1 base for J; bases not matched to a gene: 10. Here the CDR3 reads CASSPGVGGGQETQYF. CDR3 DNA sequence: TGTGCCAGCAGCCCCGGAGTAGGCGGGGGCCAAGAGACCCAGTACTTC.

The genes are TRBV29-1 and TRBJ1-6, with a weak D call TRBD1 (5 bases). Germline lookup yields CDR1 SQVTM and CDR2 ANQGSEA. V shed 2 bases and J shed 7 bases, with 24 bases lying between them. The CDR3 is 18 amino acids. The CDR3 sequence: CSVETVRGDRMGNSPLHF. CDR3 DNA sequence: TGCAGCGTTGAAACCGTACGGGGGGATAGGATGGGCAATTCACCCCTCCACTTT.